This section outlines one T cell receptor (beta chain) sequence together with its context. This sample was taken from a study of control samples from healthy donors and cancer patients. This table comes from immunoSEQ multiplex PCR, and its TCRdb copy is limited to in-frame clones, with some not included. The sample carries roughly 89,000 clones, about nine tenths recorded once. Germline assignment: CDR1 MNHEY and CDR2 SVGAGI. The CDR3 is 15 residues long. Trimming stripped 1 base from V and 1 base from J, with 11 bases between. Sequencing was performed on blood. The J gene is TRBJ2-7, the V gene TRBV6-5, with a tentative D call TRBD1 (5 bases). The source of this sequence is a man aged 45-65 years in good health. The CDR3, as DNA: TGTGCCAGCAGTTACTACTCAGGGTCATCCTACGAGCAGTACTTC. Protein: CASSYYSGSSYEQYF.